The sequence of this TCR beta chain was determined in a study of shared clonotypes between healthy human individuals. About the research overall: Donors, aged 18 to 49, were a couple of women and three men.

In regard to this clone: Its specificity is unknown.

Germline-derived CDR1 and CDR2 are SGHDN and FVKESK. This CDR3 has 17 residues. Trimming pared 4 bases from V and 0 bases from J, leaving 16 bases between. General study points: When compared with the clonotypes that were shared by all four sorted-subset donors, the non-shared clonotypes turned out to have lower generation probabilities.

At the deep level, the assay was run. Assay used: immunoSEQ multiplex PCR; TCRdb lists only in-frame clones, some missing. Among about 1.5 million clones, approximately 96% were seen once, and the ten largest hold over 1%. This sequence was found in a young man in good health. Sequencing was carried out using naive CD4+ T cells sorted from blood. As for subset: CD45RA+ positively selected. This rearrangement joins TRBV14 to TRBJ2-1; D unresolved. The CDR3 DNA sequence: TGTGCCAGCAGCCCCCCCCCAGCGCGCAGCTCCTACAATGAGCAGTTCTTC. Translating it yields CASSPPPARSSYNEQFF.